This T cell receptor beta chain came from a study of T cell responses to AZD1222 COVID-19 vaccine. The protocol was immunoSEQ multiplex PCR, while the TCRdb copy is restricted to in-frame clones and leaves out a portion. The table has about 120,000 clones, approximately 90% seen once; the top ten hold roughly 4%. Second-dose intervals of approximately 4 or approximately 12 weeks were pooled. Study findings and constraints: Epitopes outside B.1.351 and B.1.1.7 mutated regions reportedly drew nearly half of spike TCRs. In all cases, repertoires were sampled only after the peak T cell response. Spike-specific TCR breadth rose after two AZD1222 doses, and depth rose as well.

As for this clone: Its antigen is undetermined.

Germline V gene sequence: CDR1 SNHLY, CDR2 FYNNEI. V shed 2 bases and J shed 4 bases, with 6 bases lying between them. The CDR3 extends over 14 amino acids. The sample was peripheral blood, taken 28 days after the second AZD1222 dose. The clonotype originates from an adult who received the AZD1222 COVID-19 vaccine. The chain recombines TRBV2 with TRBJ2-6; maybe TRBD1 (5 bases). Here the CDR3 DNA reads TGTGCCAGCAGTGAAAGGACAGGGGCCAACGTCCTGACTTTC. Its protein is CASSERTGANVLTF. Full variable domain (rest looked up from reference TRBV2 and TRBJ2-6): EPEVTQTPSHQVTQMGQEVILRCVPISNHLYFYWYRQILGQKVEFLVSFYNNEISEKSEIFDDQFSVERPDGSNFTLKIRSTKLEDSAMYFCASSERTGANVLTFGAGSRLTVL.